The rows below give T cell receptor beta chains drawn from one sample of a study of CD8+ T cells in alopecia areata. Produced via immunoSEQ multiplex PCR; TCRdb's table is partial and in-frame only. Altogether some 180,000 clones are present, about 55% being singletons, with the ten largest covering 10% to 12%. Sequencing was performed on CD8+ T cells sorted from blood, taken at week 24, from a patient treated with tofacitinib. Receptors were obtained from a human donor with alopecia areata. Both conserved end residues are part of each CDR3. D genes are given only for firm matches. Clone size is given for some rows only: seen once, a few or many times, or a class if the clone is expanded.

v_gene,d_gene,abundance,j_gene,CDR3aa,CDR3nt
TRBV4-3,TRBD1,.,TRBJ1-5,CASSLGQGNQPQHF,TGCGCCAGCAGCCTGGGACAGGGCAATCAGCCCCAGCATTTT
TRBV10-2,.,.,TRBJ2-3,CASSVAEGTQYF,TGCGCCAGCAGTGTGGCGGAGGGTACGCAGTATTTT
TRBV6-5,.,.,TRBJ2-1,CASSYPGPPNNEQFF,TGTGCCAGCAGTTATCCCGGGCCTCCAAACAATGAGCAGTTCTTC
TRBV30,.,.,TRBJ1-5,CAWGPDANQPQHF,TGTGCCTGGGGACCTGATGCCAATCAGCCCCAGCATTTT
TRBV5-1,.,.,TRBJ2-3,CASSFTGWRDTQYF,TGCGCCAGCAGCTTCACGGGGTGGAGAGATACGCAGTATTTT
TRBV19,.,.,TRBJ1-5,CASSIPQTGLGNQPQHF,TGTGCCAGTAGTATACCTCAAACAGGGTTAGGCAATCAGCCCCAGCATTTT
TRBV29-1,TRBD1,.,TRBJ1-2,CSPWDSNYGYTF,TGCAGCCCCTGGGACAGTAACTATGGCTACACCTTC
TRBV7-2,TRBD1,few,TRBJ1-2,CASSLGETGSGYTF,TGTGCCAGCAGCTTAGGGGAGACAGGGTCTGGCTACACCTTC
TRBV4-3,.,.,TRBJ1-4,CASSEFGASLIEKLFF,TGCGCCAGCAGCGAGTTCGGCGCTAGCTTAATTGAAAAACTGTTTTTT
TRBV10-3,.,.,TRBJ1-4,CAISTGDNEKLFF,TGTGCCATCAGTACGGGGGATAATGAAAAACTGTTTTTT
TRBV5-6,.,.,TRBJ2-7,CASSLVAANSYEQYF,TGTGCCAGCAGCTTGGTAGCAGCGAACTCCTACGAGCAGTACTTC
TRBV5-1,.,.,TRBJ2-2,CASSFRQAPAGELFF,TGCGCCAGCAGCTTTCGGCAGGCTCCGGCCGGGGAGCTGTTTTTT
TRBV29-1,TRBD2,.,TRBJ2-1,CSVGNLAGARYNEQFF,TGCAGCGTTGGGAACCTAGCGGGGGCCCGTTACAATGAGCAGTTCTTC
TRBV29-1,TRBD1,few,TRBJ2-1,CSVEVFGQGDNEQFF,TGCAGCGTTGAAGTTTTCGGACAGGGGGATAATGAGCAGTTCTTC
TRBV4-1,TRBD2,.,TRBJ2-7,CASSQAAGPNYEQYF,TGCGCCAGCAGCCAAGCAGCGGGACCGAACTACGAGCAGTACTTC
TRBV27,.,.,TRBJ2-5,CASSLSVQQETQYF,TGTGCCAGCAGTTTATCGGTTCAGCAAGAGACCCAGTACTTC
TRBV29-1,.,.,TRBJ2-6,CSVLGGSGGANVLTF,TGCAGCGTCCTCGGGGGCTCCGGTGGGGCCAACGTCCTGACTTTC
TRBV29-1,TRBD1,.,TRBJ1-2,CSVEDRGYTF,TGCAGCGTTGAGGACAGGGGGTACACCTTC
TRBV30,.,.,TRBJ1-1,CAWELLDRANTEAFF,TGTGCCTGGGAGCTCCTGGACCGGGCGAACACTGAAGCTTTCTTT
TRBV10-2,.,.,TRBJ2-1,CASRTTGRANNEQFF,TGCGCCAGCAGGACTACAGGGAGGGCCAACAATGAGCAGTTCTTC
TRBV9,TRBD1,few,TRBJ1-2,CASSDTGGDGYTF,TGTGCCAGCAGCGATACAGGGGGCGATGGCTACACCTTC
TRBV4-1,TRBD1,.,TRBJ1-1,CASSQDRAGGDTEAFF,TGCGCCAGCAGCCAAGATCGAGCAGGGGGCGACACTGAAGCTTTCTTT
TRBV2,.,.,TRBJ1-5,CASSETRVGQPQHF,TGTGCCAGCAGTGAAACAAGGGTAGGTCAGCCCCAGCATTTT
TRBV7-2,.,.,TRBJ2-1,CASSENTNEQFF,TGTGCCAGCAGCGAAAACACCAATGAGCAGTTCTTC
TRBV7-6,TRBD1,.,TRBJ1-5,CASSRTGAAGPQHF,TGTGCCAGCAGCCGAACAGGGGCCGCTGGGCCCCAGCATTTT
TRBV6-5,.,few,TRBJ2-4,CASSYGSYGSIQYF,TGTGCCAGCAGTTACGGTAGCTATGGGAGCATTCAGTACTTC
TRBV7-6,.,.,TRBJ1-1,CASSLTSSRNTEAFF,TGTGCCAGCAGCTTAACTTCCAGCAGGAACACTGAAGCTTTCTTT
TRBV19,.,.,TRBJ2-2,CASSLPQGSGELFF,TGTGCCAGTAGTCTCCCACAGGGATCCGGGGAGCTGTTTTTT
TRBV7-8,.,.,TRBJ2-6,CASRGSSGANVLTF,TGTGCCAGCCGCGGGTCGTCTGGGGCCAACGTCCTGACTTTC
TRBV29-1,.,few,TRBJ2-1,CSVEDAGGERVSAEQFF,TGCAGCGTTGAAGATGCGGGCGGCGAGCGGGTGAGCGCTGAGCAGTTCTTC
TRBV6-5,.,.,TRBJ1-2,CASSQGVGYGYTF,TGTGCCAGCAGTCAAGGGGTTGGCTATGGCTACACCTTC
TRBV30,TRBD1,once,TRBJ2-2,CAWSVGGRGELFF,TGTGCCTGGAGTGTAGGGGGCAGGGGGGAGCTGTTTTTT
TRBV15,.,.,TRBJ1-5,CATSRDHRADQPQHF,TGTGCCACCAGCAGAGACCACAGGGCGGATCAGCCCCAGCATTTT
TRBV27,.,.,TRBJ1-4,CASSRKRGEKLFF,TGTGCCAGCAGTCGGAAGCGGGGTGAAAAACTGTTTTTT
TRBV4-3,.,few,TRBJ1-6,CASSQDVWNSPLHF,TGCGCCAGCAGCCAAGATGTGTGGAATTCACCCCTCCACTTT
TRBV15,.,few,TRBJ2-7,CATSSKRSYEQYF,TGTGCCACCAGCTCCAAGCGCTCCTACGAGCAGTACTTC
TRBV20-1,.,few,TRBJ2-5,CSAMEETQYF,TGCAGTGCTATGGAAGAGACCCAGTACTTC
TRBV13,.,.,TRBJ2-1,CASSLEQVSSYNEQFF,TGTGCCAGCAGCTTAGAACAGGTCAGCTCCTACAATGAGCAGTTCTTC
TRBV30,.,.,TRBJ2-4,CAWSVQNIQYF,TGTGCCTGGAGTGTACAAAACATTCAGTACTTC
TRBV19,.,few,TRBJ1-2,CASSIGQFANYGYTF,TGTGCCAGTAGTATCGGACAGTTCGCTAACTATGGCTACACCTTC